Reported below is one T cell receptor (beta chain). The antigen is unknown. Sequencing used immunoSEQ multiplex PCR; TCRdb keeps in-frame clones, though not all of them. The sample lists around 100,000 clones; around 80% were seen once. This entry belongs to a study of radiation and T cells in renal cell carcinoma. The study, taken as a whole, reports: Top tumor clonotypes rose in blood 2 weeks post-radiation, then contracted. Baseline intratumoral clonotype presence is unknown without pretreatment biopsies.

Sample time point: blood 4 weeks post-SBRT, at nephrectomy. The treatment is: 15 Gy SBRT to primary tumor, nephrectomy 4 weeks later. Nephrectomy followed 15 Gy stereotactic body radiation by 4 weeks. The CDR3 runs 16 residues. Germline values: CDR1 KGHSH, CDR2 LQKENI. With 0 bases removed from V and 2 bases from J, the gap between germline ends came to 14 bases. V is TRBV18 and J is TRBJ2-7; D call uncertain. This receptor was obtained from a man aged 60 to 75 with renal cell carcinoma. The input for sequencing was blood, taken from a patient whose treatment included radiotherapy and nephrectomy. The DNA of the CDR3 is TGTGCCAGCTCACCACCGTCAGGACCTGGGGCCTACGAGCAGTACTTC. Amino acids: CASSPPSGPGAYEQYF.